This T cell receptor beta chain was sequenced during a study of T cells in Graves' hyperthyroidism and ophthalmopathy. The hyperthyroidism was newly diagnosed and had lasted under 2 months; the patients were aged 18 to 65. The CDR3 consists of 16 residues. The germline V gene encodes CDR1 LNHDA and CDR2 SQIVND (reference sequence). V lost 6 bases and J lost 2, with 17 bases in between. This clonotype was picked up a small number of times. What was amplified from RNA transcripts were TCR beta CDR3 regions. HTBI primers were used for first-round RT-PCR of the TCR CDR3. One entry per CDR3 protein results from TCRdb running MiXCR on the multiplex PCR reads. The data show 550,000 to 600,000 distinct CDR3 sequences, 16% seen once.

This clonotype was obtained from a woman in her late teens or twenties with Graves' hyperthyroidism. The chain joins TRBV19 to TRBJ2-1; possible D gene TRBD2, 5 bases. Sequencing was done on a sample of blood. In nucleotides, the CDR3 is TGTGCCAGTAGCACCCTAGGTGGCGGGCCCTACAATGAGCAGTTCTTC. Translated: CASSTLGGGPYNEQFF.